These T cell receptor beta chains were read from a single sample in a study of shared T cell receptors in the human thymus. TCRdb's copy holds only in-frame clones and misses some; the assay was immunoSEQ multiplex PCR. Among about 380,000 clones listed, 95% were seen once. Source material: thymocytes. The receptors derive from a human donor. Both conserved end residues are part of each CDR3. The order of the fields is J gene, V gene, clone size, D gene, CDR3 protein, CDR3 DNA. A D gene is named only where the DNA matches it firmly. The size entry is marked missing in some rows and otherwise reads once, few, many or a size class.

J gene: TRBJ2-1
V gene: TRBV4-1
clone size: once
D gene: -
CDR3 protein: CASSPALRSYEQFF
CDR3 DNA: TGCGCCAGCAGCCCGGCCCTGAGATCTTATGAGCAGTTCTTC

J gene: TRBJ1-5
V gene: TRBV25-1
clone size: -
D gene: -
CDR3 protein: CASSEGKYKGRGQPQHF
CDR3 DNA: TGTGCCAGCAGTGAAGGGAAATACAAGGGGCGAGGTCAGCCCCAGCATTTT

J gene: TRBJ1-3
V gene: TRBV28
clone size: -
D gene: -
CDR3 protein: CASSRIEFSGNTIYF
CDR3 DNA: TGTGCCAGCAGTCGGATAGAGTTCTCTGGAAACACCATATATTTT

J gene: TRBJ1-2
V gene: TRBV21-1
clone size: -
D gene: -
CDR3 protein: CASSRTGGGHGYTF
CDR3 DNA: TGTGCCAGCAGCCGGACAGGGGGCGGTCATGGCTACACCTTC

J gene: TRBJ2-2
V gene: TRBV7-2
clone size: -
D gene: -
CDR3 protein: CASSFVQNTGELFF
CDR3 DNA: TGTGCCAGCAGCTTTGTCCAGAACACCGGGGAGCTGTTTTTT

J gene: TRBJ2-7
V gene: TRBV4-3
clone size: -
D gene: TRBD2
CDR3 protein: CASSQVVGLAYEQYF
CDR3 DNA: TGCGCCAGCAGCCAAGTTGTGGGACTAGCCTACGAGCAGTACTTC

J gene: TRBJ2-2
V gene: TRBV4-1
clone size: -
D gene: TRBD2
CDR3 protein: CASSRQSGRGAGELFF
CDR3 DNA: TGCGCCAGCAGCCGCCAGAGCGGGAGGGGAGCCGGGGAGCTGTTTTTT

J gene: TRBJ1-2
V gene: TRBV28
clone size: -
D gene: -
CDR3 protein: CASSLTAPSNYGYTF
CDR3 DNA: TGTGCCAGCAGTCTGACAGCCCCCAGTAACTATGGCTACACCTTC

J gene: TRBJ1-1
V gene: TRBV19
clone size: -
D gene: TRBD1
CDR3 protein: CASSTRRDRGIRTEAFF
CDR3 DNA: TGTGCCAGTAGTACCCGCCGGGACAGGGGTATTAGGACTGAAGCTTTCTTT

J gene: TRBJ1-3
V gene: TRBV28
clone size: -
D gene: -
CDR3 protein: CASSLRGNTIYF
CDR3 DNA: TGTGCCAGCAGTTTGAGGGGAAACACCATATATTTT

J gene: TRBJ2-5
V gene: TRBV30
clone size: -
D gene: TRBD2
CDR3 protein: CAWSVAAGGTHQETQYF
CDR3 DNA: TGTGCCTGGAGTGTAGCGGCGGGAGGGACCCACCAAGAGACCCAGTACTTC

J gene: TRBJ2-1
V gene: TRBV19
clone size: -
D gene: TRBD2
CDR3 protein: CASSMSSGRSNEQFF
CDR3 DNA: TGTGCCAGTAGTATGTCTAGCGGGAGGTCCAATGAGCAGTTCTTC

J gene: TRBJ2-7
V gene: TRBV7-2
clone size: once
D gene: -
CDR3 protein: CASSPLRPRAEGSYEQYF
CDR3 DNA: TGTGCCAGCAGCCCGCTACGTCCCAGGGCGGAGGGCTCCTACGAGCAGTACTTC

J gene: TRBJ2-3
V gene: TRBV10-3
clone size: -
D gene: TRBD2
CDR3 protein: CASSGIPDTQYF
CDR3 DNA: TGTGCCTCAAGCGGGATCCCAGATACGCAGTATTTT

J gene: TRBJ1-3
V gene: TRBV18
clone size: -
D gene: TRBD1
CDR3 protein: CASSPGQGSSGNTIYF
CDR3 DNA: TGTGCCAGCTCACCAGGACAGGGGAGCTCTGGAAACACCATATATTTT

J gene: TRBJ2-5
V gene: TRBV2
clone size: -
D gene: -
CDR3 protein: CASRELLGKQETQYF
CDR3 DNA: TGTGCCAGCAGAGAACTCCTCGGAAAGCAAGAGACCCAGTACTTC

J gene: TRBJ2-3
V gene: TRBV5-4
clone size: -
D gene: -
CDR3 protein: CASSLVDSTDTQYF
CDR3 DNA: TGTGCCAGCAGCTTGGTGGATTCCACAGATACGCAGTATTTT

J gene: TRBJ1-3
V gene: TRBV7-9
clone size: -
D gene: -
CDR3 protein: CASSLEGRTGNTIYF
CDR3 DNA: TGTGCCAGCAGCTTAGAGGGGCGTACGGGAAACACCATATATTTT

J gene: TRBJ1-5
V gene: TRBV7-8
clone size: once
D gene: -
CDR3 protein: CASSSQGDGNQPQHF
CDR3 DNA: TGTGCCAGCAGCTCTCAAGGTGATGGCAATCAGCCCCAGCATTTT

J gene: TRBJ2-1
V gene: TRBV7-9
clone size: -
D gene: -
CDR3 protein: CASSPWRGDDFLFANEQFF
CDR3 DNA: TGTGCCAGCAGCCCTTGGAGGGGGGACGACTTCCTATTCGCCAATGAGCAGTTCTTC

J gene: TRBJ1-2
V gene: TRBV30
clone size: -
D gene: -
CDR3 protein: CAWSVPGAYGYTF
CDR3 DNA: TGTGCCTGGAGTGTACCCGGGGCCTATGGCTACACCTTC

J gene: TRBJ2-3
V gene: TRBV19
clone size: -
D gene: -
CDR3 protein: CASSIGRLTTTDTQYF
CDR3 DNA: TGTGCCAGTAGTATAGGGCGGCTTACCACCACAGATACGCAGTATTTT

J gene: TRBJ2-1
V gene: TRBV6-1
clone size: -
D gene: TRBD2
CDR3 protein: CASSEGPWSGVHNEQFF
CDR3 DNA: TGTGCCAGCAGTGAAGGCCCCTGGAGCGGGGTGCACAATGAGCAGTTCTTC

J gene: TRBJ2-7
V gene: TRBV15
clone size: -
D gene: -
CDR3 protein: CATSRDRPGRTSYEQYF
CDR3 DNA: TGTGCCACCAGCAGAGATCGCCCGGGTCGGACCTCCTACGAGCAGTACTTC

J gene: TRBJ2-3
V gene: TRBV10-1
clone size: -
D gene: -
CDR3 protein: CASSESIGFTDTQYF
CDR3 DNA: TGCGCCAGCAGTGAGTCAATCGGATTCACAGATACGCAGTATTTT

J gene: TRBJ1-3
V gene: TRBV28
clone size: -
D gene: -
CDR3 protein: CASSWGWAGNTIYF
CDR3 DNA: TGTGCCAGCAGTTGGGGGTGGGCGGGAAACACCATATATTTT

J gene: TRBJ1-1
V gene: TRBV6-1
clone size: -
D gene: -
CDR3 protein: CASSECTNTEAFF
CDR3 DNA: TGTGCCAGCAGTGAGTGCACGAACACTGAAGCTTTCTTT

J gene: TRBJ2-7
V gene: TRBV7-8
clone size: -
D gene: -
CDR3 protein: CASSLGLAWYEQYF
CDR3 DNA: TGTGCCAGCAGCTTAGGTCTAGCGTGGTACGAGCAGTACTTC

J gene: TRBJ1-4
V gene: TRBV5-4
clone size: -
D gene: -
CDR3 protein: CASSLNTTVTNEKLFF
CDR3 DNA: TGTGCCAGCAGCTTGAACACGACAGTGACTAATGAAAAACTGTTTTTT

J gene: TRBJ2-1
V gene: TRBV7-3
clone size: -
D gene: TRBD2
CDR3 protein: CASSSTGLGNREQFF
CDR3 DNA: TGTGCCAGCAGCTCGACGGGACTAGGGAACAGAGAGCAGTTCTTC

J gene: TRBJ2-3
V gene: TRBV27
clone size: -
D gene: TRBD1
CDR3 protein: CASSFGQGVGTDTQYF
CDR3 DNA: TGTGCCAGCAGTTTTGGGCAGGGGGTCGGCACAGATACGCAGTATTTT

J gene: TRBJ1-1
V gene: TRBV15
clone size: -
D gene: -
CDR3 protein: CATKLRGNTEAFF
CDR3 DNA: TGTGCCACGAAGTTGCGGGGGAACACTGAAGCTTTCTTT

J gene: TRBJ2-7
V gene: TRBV5-6
clone size: -
D gene: TRBD2
CDR3 protein: CASSLPGLAFGEQYF
CDR3 DNA: TGTGCCAGCAGCCTTCCGGGACTAGCATTCGGCGAGCAGTACTTC

J gene: TRBJ2-7
V gene: TRBV15
clone size: -
D gene: -
CDR3 protein: CATSTRLPGLRLGEQYF
CDR3 DNA: TGTGCCACCAGCACCCGCCTACCGGGACTCCGGCTGGGCGAGCAGTACTTC

J gene: TRBJ1-2
V gene: TRBV4-1
clone size: -
D gene: TRBD1
CDR3 protein: CASSPPRGTDYGYTF
CDR3 DNA: TGCGCCAGCAGCCCCCCAAGGGGGACAGACTATGGCTACACCTTC

J gene: TRBJ1-1
V gene: TRBV28
clone size: once
D gene: -
CDR3 protein: CASSKKLSMNTEAFF
CDR3 DNA: TGTGCCAGCAGCAAAAAGCTCAGCATGAACACTGAAGCTTTCTTT

J gene: TRBJ2-7
V gene: TRBV28
clone size: -
D gene: TRBD2
CDR3 protein: CASSLMTSGSPVWYEQYF
CDR3 DNA: TGTGCCAGCAGTTTAATGACTAGCGGGAGCCCCGTCTGGTACGAGCAGTACTTC

J gene: TRBJ2-3
V gene: TRBV6-4
clone size: -
D gene: TRBD2
CDR3 protein: CASSDSKVGRAGTDTQYF
CDR3 DNA: TGTGCCAGCAGTGACTCGAAGGTCGGGAGGGCCGGGACAGATACGCAGTATTTT

J gene: TRBJ2-1
V gene: TRBV7-7
clone size: -
D gene: TRBD2
CDR3 protein: CASSLGLGSGSRQFF
CDR3 DNA: TGTGCCAGCAGCTTAGGCCTAGGTAGCGGGAGTCGGCAGTTCTTC

J gene: TRBJ2-7
V gene: TRBV7-9
clone size: -
D gene: TRBD2
CDR3 protein: CASSFRLAGAYEQYF
CDR3 DNA: TGTGCCAGCAGCTTTAGACTAGCGGGGGCCTACGAGCAGTACTTC

J gene: TRBJ2-3
V gene: TRBV5-6
clone size: -
D gene: TRBD2
CDR3 protein: CASSLVELAGVFGTDTQYF
CDR3 DNA: TGTGCCAGCAGCTTGGTAGAATTAGCGGGAGTATTCGGCACAGATACGCAGTATTTT